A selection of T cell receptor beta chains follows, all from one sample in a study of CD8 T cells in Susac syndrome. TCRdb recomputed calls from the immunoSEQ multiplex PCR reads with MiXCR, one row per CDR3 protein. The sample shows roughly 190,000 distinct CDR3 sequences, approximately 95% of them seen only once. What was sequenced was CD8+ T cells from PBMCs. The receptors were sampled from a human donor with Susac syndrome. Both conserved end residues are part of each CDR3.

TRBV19	CASIGQGGSYGYTF
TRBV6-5	CASSYGPRNEQFF
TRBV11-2	CASGQTGDGYEQYF
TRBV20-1	CSAGPRGDEQYF
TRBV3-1	CASSQELGLGDRAGYTF
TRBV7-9	CASSSQGSGDGYTF
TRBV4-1	CASSQEWGANEKLFF
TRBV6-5	CASRDRGLSRDGYTF
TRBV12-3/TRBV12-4	CASSLGPSGLFF
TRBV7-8	CASSPRRGAYEQYF
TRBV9	CASSVEGAGETQYF
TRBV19	CASSHTGQGTEAFF
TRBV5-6	CASSLDQGRVAKNIQYF
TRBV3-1	CASSQSAGRTDEQFF